These 16 T cell receptor beta chains share one sample of origin, sequenced in a study of Tregs in tolerant kidney transplant recipients. This table comes from immunoSEQ multiplex PCR, and its TCRdb copy is limited to in-frame clones, with some not included. This repertoire includes approximately 30,000 clones. The specimen was CD8+ T cells from blood, collected before the transplant. The receptors here all came from a human donor who received a combined kidney and bone marrow transplant.

Concerning this clone itself: The DNA ends 3 residues before the CDR3 does, and the rest of the CDR3 is filled in from the germline J gene. J is TRBJ2-1 and V is TRBV6-1; 8 bases match TRBD1. The CDR3 sequence is 15 residues long. Trimming took 3 bases from V and 8 from J; bases not matched to a gene: 9. Germline CDR1 reads MNHNS; CDR2 reads SASEGT. The covered CDR3 bases are TGTGCCAGCAGTGACAGGGGGCCGTATTTCTATGAG. Translating gives CASSDRGPYFYE. The full CDR3 sequence reads CASSDRGPYFYEQFF.

Comments on this clone: The read falls 3 residues short of the CDR3 end, and the missing part is taken from the germline J gene. The rearrangement links TRBV29-1 to TRBJ2-5; the D call may be TRBD1 or TRBD2 (5 bases each). The CDR3 is 15 amino acids. CDR1 and CDR2 (germline): SQVTM, ANQGSEA. The ends were cut back, 4 bases at V and 0 bases at J, with 15 bases in the middle. The part of the CDR3 DNA that was read is TGCAGCGTTGGGGGCGGAGGTTCATACCAAGAGACC. It is translated as CSVGGGGSYQET. The full CDR3 protein reads CSVGGGGSYQETQYF.

Regarding this clone: The CDR3 goes on 3 residues after the read ends, and that part is filled in from the germline J gene. V and J are TRBV20-1 and TRBJ2-3, with TRBD1 identical over 8 bases. The V gene's germline CDR1 is DFQATT and CDR2 SNEGSKA (reference sequence). This CDR3 is built from 14 residues. V lost 3 bases to trimming and J lost 4 bases; unmatched junction nucleotides: 6. The sequenced CDR3 bases are TGCAGTGCTAGTGACAGGGGAGTTGCAGATACG. Translated, it gives CSASDRGVADT. In full, the CDR3 is CSASDRGVADTQYF.

CDR3 DNA, as far as it was read: TGTGCCTGGAGTGTCCCAGCTAGCGGGTACAATGAG. Amino acid sequence: CAWSVPASGYNE. The full-length CDR3 reads as CAWSVPASGYNEQFF. The chain joins TRBV30 to TRBJ2-1; 8 bases are shared with TRBD2. The read stops 3 residues short of the end of the CDR3; the missing end is completed from the germline J gene. This CDR3 spans 15 amino acids. The germline gives CDR1 GTSNPN, CDR2 SVGIG (reference sequence). The trim removed 0 bases at V and 4 bases at J, leaving 5 bases unmatched.

Notes on this clone: The read ends 3 residues before the CDR3 terminus; that terminus is restored from the germline J gene. The genes are TRBV30 and TRBJ2-1; D gene uncertain. From germline, CDR1 is GTSNPN and CDR2 SVGIG (reference sequence). The CDR3 spans 12 residues. Trimming removed 2 bases from V and 8 bases from J, with 10 bases in between. The DNA read from the CDR3 is TGTGCCTGGAGTTATCTTCGGGATGAG. It translates to CAWSYLRDE. In full, the CDR3 is CAWSYLRDEQFF.

For this clone: The read halts 3 residues ahead of the CDR3 end, with the missing end drawn from the germline J gene. This chain joins TRBV20-1 and TRBJ2-2; D gene ambiguous. The CDR3 spans 12 residues. Trimming pared 5 bases from V and 0 bases from J, leaving 4 bases between. Germline CDR1 and CDR2: DFQATT and SNEGSKA (reference sequence). CDR3 DNA, as far as it was read: TGCAGTGCTTACTCGAACACCGGGGAG. Its translation: CSAYSNTGE. The whole CDR3 is CSAYSNTGELFF.

To note about this clone: The CDR3 end is not reached by the read, which stops 3 residues before it; the germline J gene fills it in. The rearrangement links TRBV2 to TRBJ1-2; D perhaps matches TRBD1 (5 bases). V was clipped by 9 bases and J by 3 bases, with 11 bases between them. Germline V CDR1 and CDR2: SNHLY, FYNNEI. This CDR3 contains 12 residues. Partial CDR3 DNA: TGTGCCAGGGCAGGGCTAGACTATGGC. Protein sequence: CARAGLDYG. The CDR3 as a whole reads CARAGLDYGYTF.

Concerning this clone itself: Read sequence stops 3 residues before the CDR3 end, and the germline J gene provides the missing end. The chain recombines TRBV7-9 with TRBJ2-1, with 7 nucleotides matching TRBD2. This CDR3 is built from 15 residues. The trim removed 5 bases at V and 0 bases at J, leaving 4 bases unmatched. Per germline, CDR1 SEHNR and CDR2 FQNEAQ (reference sequence). Incomplete CDR3 DNA: TGTGCCAGCAGCCGAAGCGGGATCTCCTACAATGAG. This translates into CASSRSGISYNE. The full CDR3 protein reads CASSRSGISYNEQFF.

Points on this clone: The CDR3 is cut off 3 residues early in the read; its end comes from the germline J gene. The V and J genes are TRBV18 and TRBJ1-1; no definite D call. This CDR3 is built from 12 residues. Germline V CDR1 and CDR2: KGHSH, LQKENI. The V end lost 6 bases, the J end lost 2 bases, and 7 bases lay between the germline ends. The CDR3 spells CASSQDNTEAFF. CDR3 DNA, as far as it was read: TGTGCCAGCTCCCAGGATAACACTGAA.

This CDR3 reads CASSRGLAGPDTQYF. The sequenced part of the CDR3 DNA is TGTGCCAGTAGTAGGGGACTAGCGGGTCCGGATACG. The chain combines TRBV19 with TRBJ2-3, with 12 nucleotides matching TRBD2. The CDR3 end lies 3 residues beyond the end of the read and is filled in from the germline J gene. Germline V gene data show CDR1 as LNHDA and CDR2 as SQIVND (reference sequence). This CDR3 contains 15 residues. J was trimmed by 6 bases and V by 4 bases; bases with no gene match: 5.

Comment on this clone: The read terminates 3 residues ahead of where the CDR3 ends, so the germline J gene completes it. V usage is TRBV29-1 and J usage is TRBJ1-4; 10 bases are a match to TRBD1. Trimming removed 0 bases from V and 7 bases from J; junction bases left unmatched: 5. CDR1 and CDR2 from the germline V gene are SQVTM and ANQGSEA. This CDR3 comprises 15 residues. CDR3: CSVEDWDRGAEKLFF. Incomplete CDR3 DNA: TGCAGCGTTGAAGACTGGGACAGGGGAGCTGAAAAA.

About this clone itself: The junction departs from the called germline gene at one end, perhaps through a read error. The CDR3 end falls 3 residues outside the read, so it is completed with the germline J gene. V and J are TRBV7-8 and TRBJ2-2; 7 nucleotides agree with TRBD1. The CDR3 covers 16 residues. The germline CDR1 and CDR2 sequences are SGHVS and FQNEAQ. The CDR3 DNA, read in part, is TGTGCCAGCAGCTCCCGACGGGACAGCGGCCCCGGGAAG. Translating it yields CASSSRRDSGPGK. The whole CDR3 protein reads CASSSRRDSGPGKLFF.

On this clone itself: The CDR3 extends 3 residues past the end of the read, so its final part is completed from the germline J gene. The genes are TRBV29-1 and TRBJ2-7; 9 nucleotides line up with TRBD1. Trimming took 5 bases from V and 2 from J; bases not matched to a gene: 4. The CDR3 consists of 13 residues. Germline V gene lookup returns CDR1 SQVTM and CDR2 ANQGSEA. The CDR3 region is CSVLRQGAYEQYF. CDR3 DNA, as far as it was read: TGCAGCGTTCTCAGACAGGGGGCCTACGAG.

To note about this clone: The read halts 3 residues ahead of the CDR3 end, with the missing end drawn from the germline J gene. The chain has TRBV4-2 and TRBJ1-5; D unresolved. V dropped 0 bases and J dropped 2 bases, with 11 bases sitting between them. In germline, CDR1 is LGHNA, CDR2 YNFKEQ. The CDR3 is 16 residues long. The CDR3 sequence is CASSQDRRYGNQPQHF. The CDR3 bases that were read are TGTGCCAGCAGCCAAGATCGCAGGTACGGCAATCAGCCC.

This CDR3 is CASSSIDRIRPDEQYF. The CDR3 DNA, read in part, is TGTGCCAGCAGTTCAATAGACAGGATTCGCCCTGACGAG. V and J are TRBV27 and TRBJ2-7; weak D call: TRBD1 (6 bases). The missing CDR3 end, 3 residues past where the read stops, is filled in from the germline J gene. The CDR3 is 16 residues long. With 4 bases removed from V and 5 bases from J, the gap between germline ends came to 21 bases. CDR1 and CDR2 from the germline V gene are MNHEY and SMNVEV (reference sequence).

For this clone: The observed sequence ends 3 residues before the CDR3 terminus, with the missing tail filled in from the germline J gene. This chain joins TRBV7-3 and TRBJ1-1; 12 bases are shared with TRBD1. Germline CDR1 and CDR2: SGHTA and FQGTGA. This CDR3 is built from 15 residues. V was pared by 2 bases and J by 5 bases, with 3 bases of the junction left unmatched. The CDR3 loop reads CASSLWGQGATEAFF. The CDR3 bases that were read are TGTGCCAGCAGCTTATGGGGACAGGGGGCGACTGAA.